This T cell receptor beta chain came from a study of Ad26.COV2.S vaccination and SARS-CoV-2 variants. Study details: Ad26.COV2.S given intramuscularly, once or twice 56 days apart.

This clone appeared a single time. Treatment: about 20 received Ad26.COV2.S at low or high dose, single or two shots; about five received placebo; per-sample allocation not given. Material that was analyzed had been drawn on day 63 after the first vaccine or placebo injection. Within Boston, the person who donated was an adult of 18-55 years. Germline trimming cut 3 bases from V and 1 base from J; bases unmatched to any gene: 6. The CDR3 extends over 15 amino acids. Germline V gene sequence: CDR1 SGHRS, CDR2 YFSETQ. TCRdb keeps only in-frame clones here, not all; method: immunoSEQ multiplex PCR. The data contain 300,000 to 350,000 clones, 80% to 90% of them seen just once; the ten biggest clones take up approximately 11%.

The specimen was peripheral blood, collected in a trial of Ad26.COV2.S vaccine versus placebo. The sequence derives from a person between 18 and 59 years old who received the Ad26.COV2.S COVID-19 vaccine or a placebo. This chain links TRBV5-1 with TRBJ1-1, with 7 bases fitting TRBD1. The CDR3 DNA reads as TGCGCCAGCAGCTGGACGGGACAGCAGAACACTGAAGCTTTCTTT. Protein sequence: CASSWTGQQNTEAFF.